This TCR beta chain was identified in a study of blood T cell repertoires in COVID-19. Study as a whole: Spain, Italy and the United States supplied samples that represented acute and convalescent COVID-19. T cells, B-cell-depleted T cells, or PBMCs provided the cDNA or gDNA that served as material.

Methods used by the authors: Reference gene primers were amplified, and this amplification served to estimate nucleated cell counts. This table comes from immunoSEQ multiplex PCR, and its TCRdb copy is limited to in-frame clones, with some not included. V, J and clone size reflect that table, while D and trimming were determined from the DNA. The sample carries about 250,000 clones, 75% to 90% recorded once. Trimming cost V 6 bases and J 2 bases; bases outside gene matches: 3. The CDR3 length is 14 residues. Per the germline V gene, CDR1 is MNHEY and CDR2 is SVGAGI. The origin of this receptor is a man aged 25-45 years with acute or convalescent COVID-19. Material for sequencing was peripheral blood. The chain has TRBV6-5 and TRBJ1-5; 8 bases align to TRBD1. CDR3 in DNA: TGTGCCAGCAGATCGACAGGGGGCAATCAGCCCCAGCATTTT. This encodes CASRSTGGNQPQHF.